The 27 T cell receptor beta chains below all came from one sample that was sequenced in a study of metastatic and nonmetastatic thyroid tumors. With MiXCR, TCRdb called clones anew from the PCR reads. The data contain some 69,000 clones, approximately 14% of them singletons. Thyroid surgery was preceded by no treatment in any patient. The source material was blood. These TCRs come from a male donor with papillary thyroid cancer or a benign thyroid nodule (not recorded which). Some clones in this sample may be carry-over from other donors' samples.

The V gene is TRBV5-5, the J gene TRBJ2-7; TRBD1 might be the D (5 bases). Germline V gene lookup returns CDR1 SGHKS and CDR2 YYEKEE (reference sequence). The CDR3 has 15 residues. DNA for the CDR3: TGTGCCAGCAGCTTTGGGGCCGGAGAGACCTACGATCAGTACGTC. Amino acid sequence: CASSFGAGETYDQYV.

This clone was seen ten or more times. The CDR3 spells CASSLVYRGRNQPQHF. The CDR3, as DNA: TGTGCCAGCAGTTTAGTCTACAGGGGGCGCAATCAGCCCCAGCATTTT. The chain links TRBV27 to TRBJ1-5; 9 bases agree with TRBD1. The CDR3 has 16 residues. V lost 2 bases to trimming and J lost 2 bases; unmatched junction nucleotides: 4. Germline assignment: CDR1 MNHEY and CDR2 SMNVEV (reference sequence).

This clone was seen repeatedly, ten times or more. The rearrangement links TRBV20-1 to TRBJ2-3; 7 nucleotides line up with TRBD2. This CDR3 comprises 16 residues. CDR1 DFQATT and CDR2 SNEGSKA come from the germline V gene (reference sequence). CDR3 bases: TGCTCCTGGGTGGGAGCGGGAAACATGAACTTAGATACGCAGTATTTT. Translating it yields CSWVGAGNMNLDTQYF.

The chain combines TRBV2 with TRBJ1-6; TRBD1 matches at 11 bases. CDR3 length: 19 amino acids. With 4 bases clipped from V and 19 bases from J, the junction kept 27 bases outside the gene matches. In germline, CDR1 is SNHLY, CDR2 FYNNEI. CDR3 residues: CASSATGTGGSSYNSPIHF. DNA for the CDR3: TGTGCCAGCAGTGCCACCGGGACAGGGGGGAGCTCCTATAATTCACCCATACACTTT.

The table lists this clone with many counts. This chain connects TRBV6-2 or TRBV6-3 to TRBJ2-7, with TRBD2 identical over 13 bases. V lost 6 bases and J lost 5; bases outside the gene matches: 13. The CDR3 covers 17 residues. CDR1 MNHEY and CDR2 SVGEGT come from the germline V gene. The CDR3 sequence is CASSPLGLAGATDEQYF. CDR3 nucleotide sequence: TGTGCCAGCAGCCCCCTCGGACTAGCGGGAGCAACGGACGAGCAGTACTTC.

The rearrangement joins TRBV11-2 to TRBJ2-1, with 14 bases lining up with TRBD2. Trimming at V came to 4 bases and at J to 6 bases, leaving 5 bases not matched to a gene. Germline V gene sequence: CDR1 SGHAT, CDR2 FQNNGV. This CDR3 has 16 residues. The DNA for the CDR3 is TGTGCCAGCAGCTCCGACGGGACTAGCGGGAGCAATGAGCAGTTCTTC. It codes for CASSSDGTSGSNEQFF. The complete variable domain, with remaining parts taken from reference TRBV11-2 and TRBJ2-1, reads EAGVAQSPRYKIIEKRQSVAFWCNPISGHATLYWYQQILGQGPKLLIQFQNNGVVDDSQLPKDRFSAERLKGVDSTLKIQPAKLEDSAVYLCASSSDGTSGSNEQFFGPGTRLTVL.

The rearrangement joins TRBV11-2 to TRBJ2-2, with TRBD1 as a possible D gene (6 bases). The CDR3 has 19 residues. V was pared by 5 bases and J by 3 bases, with 25 bases between. Germline assignment: CDR1 SGHAT and CDR2 FQNNGV. The CDR3 DNA follows: TGTGCCAGCAGCATACGGTGGATCTACGGGCCAGGGGACACCGGGGAGCTGTTTTTT. Protein sequence: CASSIRWIYGPGDTGELFF.

This clone was detected a few times. Germline and junction disagree at one end, which may indicate a read error. This chain joins TRBV27 and TRBJ2-2; no clear D. Germline assignment: CDR1 MNHEY and CDR2 SMNVEV (reference sequence). The CDR3 runs 15 residues. CDR3 in DNA: TGTGCCAGCAGCCCTCGGGTGTTAAGCACCGTGGAGCTGTTTTTT. Translated: CASSPRVLSTVELFF.

This clone was observed many times. Other DNA sequences of this sample code for an identical CDR3. The chain recombines TRBV19 with TRBJ2-3; the D gene is possibly TRBD1 (7 bases). Deletions cut 3 bases from V and 5 bases from J, with 12 bases between. The CDR3 has 14 residues. Germline-derived CDR1 and CDR2 are LNHDA and SQIVND (reference sequence). CDR3 sequence reads: CASSMEGAGDTQYF. CDR3 DNA sequence: TGTGCCAGTAGTATGGAGGGGGCTGGAGATACGCAGTATTTT.

Comments on this clone: Compared with germline, one end of the junction differs, possibly owing to a read error. This rearrangement joins TRBV19 to TRBJ1-2; D might be TRBD1 (6 bases). This CDR3 has 14 residues. Germline V CDR1 and CDR2: LNHDA, SQIVND (reference sequence). The CDR3 DNA reads as TGTGTCAGTAGTATCGGGACAACTAACTATGGCTACACCTTC. Its protein product is CVSSIGTTNYGYTF.

This clone was observed a few times. This could be a read error, since a much larger clone is one nucleotide away. The chain carries TRBV27 and TRBJ2-3; D gene uncertain. Trimming pared 10 bases from V and 11 bases from J, leaving 10 bases between. Looked up from germline, CDR1 is MNHEY and CDR2 is SMNVEV (reference sequence). The CDR3 consists of 9 residues. CDR3: CAMSPRQYF. CDR3 nucleotide sequence: TGTGCCATGTCTCCCCGGCAGTATTTT.

The rearrangement joins TRBV6-5 to TRBJ2-7; 10 bases are shared with TRBD1. This CDR3 has 15 amino acids. J was trimmed by 3 bases and V by 2 bases; bases with no gene match: 4. Germline V lookup: CDR1 MNHEY, CDR2 SVGAGI. The CDR3 loop reads CASSYSGTGVYEQYF. In nucleotides, the CDR3 is TGTGCCAGCAGTTACAGCGGGACAGGGGTCTACGAGCAGTACTTC.

This clone came up many times. As DNA, the CDR3 is TGCAGTGCTAGCGGGAGGTTAGCGGGACCCATTTTTCTGGAGACCCAGTACTTC. It translates to CSASGRLAGPIFLETQYF. The chain has TRBV20-1 and TRBJ2-5, with 8 bases fitting TRBD2. In germline, CDR1 is DFQATT, CDR2 SNEGSKA (reference sequence). V was pared by 3 bases and J by 5 bases, with 20 bases of the junction left unmatched. The CDR3 spans 18 residues.

On this clone itself: The junction and the germline gene differ at one end; a read error may be behind it. This CDR3 is also generated by other DNA sequences in the sample. V usage is TRBV5-1 and J usage is TRBJ2-7, with D possibly TRBD1 on 6 matching bases. The germline CDR1 and CDR2 sequences are SGHRS and YFSETQ. CDR3 length equals 14 residues. CDR3 nucleotides: TGCGCCAGCAGCTACCGGGACACTACCTACGAGCAGTATTTC. Translation: CASSYRDTTYEQYF.

This clone was detected only a few times. The chain joins TRBV2 to TRBJ1-2; D is unclear. Germline-derived CDR1 and CDR2 are SNHLY and FYNNEI. The germline V and J ends were trimmed by 2 bases and 0 bases, with 4 bases remaining between them. This CDR3 comprises 13 residues. CDR3 amino acids: CASSESPNYGYTF. In DNA form, the CDR3 reads TGTGCCAGCAGTGAAAGCCCTAACTATGGCTACACCTTC.

This clone was counted many times. The V gene is TRBV6-1, the J gene TRBJ2-7, with 9 bases fitting TRBD2. V shed 2 bases and J 3 bases; nucleotides not matched to a gene: 17. The germline V gene encodes CDR1 MNHNS and CDR2 SASEGT. CDR3 length equals 19 residues. The CDR3: CASSEREEGVAGVFYEQYV. CDR3 nucleotide sequence: TGTGCCAGCAGTGAAAGGGAGGAAGGGGTAGCGGGAGTCTTCTACGAGCAGTACGTC.

As concerns this clone: Germline is not matched at one junction end, which may reflect a read error. This chain links TRBV11-1 with TRBJ2-6; TRBD1 aligns across 10 bases. The germline V gene has CDR1 SGHAT and CDR2 FQDESV (reference sequence). The CDR3 is made up of 16 amino acids. CDR3 in amino acids: CASSSTGGYGDNVLTF. CDR3 sequence (DNA): TGTGCCAGCAGCTCGACAGGGGGCTATGGGGACAACGTCCTGACTTTC.

This clone occurred many times. The V gene is TRBV4-1, the J gene TRBJ2-7; 11 bases are shared with TRBD1. Germline loops: CDR1 MGHRA, CDR2 YSYEKL. V lost 0 bases to trimming and J lost 7 bases; unmatched junction nucleotides: 5. The CDR3 length is 15 residues. The CDR3 DNA is TGCGCCAGCAGCCAAGAGGGACAGGGGGTCGGGGAGCAGTACTTC. Translation: CASSQEGQGVGEQYF.

This clone appeared many times. This may come from a read error, since a much larger clone is one base off. Other DNA sequences from this sample encode an identical CDR3 as well. This rearrangement joins TRBV20-1 to TRBJ2-1; possible D gene TRBD1, 6 bases. Trimming took off 3 bases at V and 3 bases at J, with 18 bases between the two ends. The CDR3 runs to 16 residues. The germline CDR1 and CDR2 sequences are DFQATT and SNEGSKA (reference sequence). CDR3 protein: CSARDTNRGIYNEQFF. The CDR3 DNA is TGCAGTGCTAGGGACACTAATAGGGGGATCTACAATGAGCAGTTCTTC.

V usage is TRBV7-9 and J usage is TRBJ2-7, with D perhaps matching TRBD1 (6 bases). Trimming cost V 5 bases and J 9 bases, with 14 bases left between them. The CDR3 consists of 12 residues. Looked up from germline, CDR1 is SEHNR and CDR2 is FQNEAQ (reference sequence). CDR3 amino acids: CASSPLGGVQYF. The CDR3 DNA is TGTGCCAGCAGCCCTCTTGGGGGCGTGCAGTACTTC.

This clone was found many times. The chain joins TRBV7-9 to TRBJ2-1; TRBD1 or TRBD2 may be the D gene (7 bases each). The CDR3 totals 17 residues. Germline V gene lookup returns CDR1 SEHNR and CDR2 FQNEAQ (reference sequence). Between the trimmed V and J ends, which lost 4 bases and 7 bases, there was a span of 23 bases. CDR3 bases: TGTGCCAGCAGCTCCTACCAGGGGGGGGCGGCGGGGAATGAGCAGTTCTTC. Translating it yields CASSSYQGGAAGNEQFF.

In its sample, this clone was seen a few times. This chain uses TRBV12-3 or TRBV12-4 with TRBJ2-7; no reliable D call. The CDR3 consists of 13 residues. V lost 4 bases to trimming and J lost 6 bases, with 13 bases between them. Here the CDR3 reads CASSSIGVCEQYF. CDR3 bases: TGTGCCAGCAGTTCTATTGGGGTATGCGAGCAGTACTTC.

This clone came up many times. The chain couples TRBV6-2 or TRBV6-3 to TRBJ2-1, with TRBD2 identical over 12 bases. This CDR3 is 16 amino acids long. The J segment lost 7 bases and the V segment lost 0 bases, leaving 4 bases of the junction unmatched. The germline gives CDR1 MNHEY, CDR2 SVGEGT. CDR3 in DNA: TGTGCCAGCAGTTACTCCTTGACTAGCGGGAGAAATGAGCAGTTCTTC. This encodes CASSYSLTSGRNEQFF.

On this clone: This may be a read error: a much more frequent sequence differs by one nucleotide. This chain joins TRBV3-1 and TRBJ2-2, with 8 bases that match TRBD1. The V gene end was trimmed by 4 bases and the J gene end by 5 bases; junction bases not matched to a gene: 12. The germline V gene encodes CDR1 LGHDT and CDR2 YNNKEL (reference sequence). This CDR3 is 17 amino acids long. The CDR3 is CASSPTVTGASTGELFF. CDR3 nucleotides: TGTGCCAGCAGCCCGACCGTGACAGGGGCCAGTACCGGGGAGCTGTTTTTT.

This clone was detected ten times or more. The chain recombines TRBV6-1 with TRBJ1-2, with no clear D. Trimming took off 2 bases at V and 7 bases at J, with 14 bases between the two ends. CDR1 is MNHNS and CDR2 is SASEGT in the germline V gene. This CDR3 is built from 14 residues. CDR3 DNA sequence: TGTGCCAGCAGTGAACAGGCCTCTGGCGGTGGCTACACCTTC. Amino acid sequence: CASSEQASGGGYTF.

This clone was detected ten times or more. The chain recombines TRBV20-1 with TRBJ1-2; TRBD1 agrees at 8 bases. Germline V gives CDR1 DFQATT, CDR2 SNEGSKA (reference sequence). The trim removed 6 bases at V and 6 bases at J, leaving 15 bases unmatched. The CDR3 runs to 15 residues. The CDR3 here is CSARAGGLAVDGYTF. DNA for the CDR3: TGCAGTGCCCGGGCAGGGGGCTTGGCTGTGGATGGCTACACCTTC.

In its sample, this clone was seen a few times. A single base separates this from a much larger clone, so it may be a read error. The rearrangement joins TRBV29-1 to TRBJ2-7, with D perhaps matching TRBD1 or TRBD2 (5 bases each). Germline CDR1 and CDR2: SQVTM and ANQGSEA. V shed 4 bases and J shed 6 bases, with 13 bases lying between them. The CDR3 contains 12 residues. The CDR3 DNA reads TGCAGCGTTGGTCTGGGGACGGGCGAGCAGTACTTC. Its translation is CSVGLGTGEQYF.